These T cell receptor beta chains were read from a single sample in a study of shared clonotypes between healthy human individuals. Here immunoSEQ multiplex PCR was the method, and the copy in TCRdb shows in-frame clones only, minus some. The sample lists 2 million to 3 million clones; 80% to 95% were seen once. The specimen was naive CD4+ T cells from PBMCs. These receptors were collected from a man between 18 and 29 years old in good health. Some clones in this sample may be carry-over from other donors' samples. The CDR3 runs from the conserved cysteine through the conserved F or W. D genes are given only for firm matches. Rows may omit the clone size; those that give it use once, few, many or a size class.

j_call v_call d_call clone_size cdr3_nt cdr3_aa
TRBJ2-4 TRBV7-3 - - TGTGCCAGCAGCCAAGGGACTTCTGATGGCATTCAGTACTTC CASSQGTSDGIQYF
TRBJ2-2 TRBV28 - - TGTGCCAGCAGTTTAGGGAAGGACGGGGAGCTGTTTTTT CASSLGKDGELFF
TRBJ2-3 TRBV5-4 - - TGTGCCAGCAGCTTGCGACCGGCAGATACGCAGTATTTT CASSLRPADTQYF
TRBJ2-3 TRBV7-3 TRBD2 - TGTGCCAGCGGGGCGGGAGGGCTCGGCACAGATACGCAGTATTTT CASGAGGLGTDTQYF
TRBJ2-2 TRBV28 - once TGTGCCAGCAGTTTAGTGCCTGGAAGGACTTACATCACCGGGGAGCTGTTTTTT CASSLVPGRTYITGELFF
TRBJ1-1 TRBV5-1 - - TGCGCCAGCAGTGTATTTGGTTACACTGAAGCTTTCTTT CASSVFGYTEAFF
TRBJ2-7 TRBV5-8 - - TGTGCCAGCAGCTTGGTCATCGAGGGACGCTACGAGCAGTACTTC CASSLVIEGRYEQYF
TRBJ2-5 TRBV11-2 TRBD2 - TGTGCCAGCAGCTTACTAGCGGGAATAGCCCGGTACTTC CASSLLAGIARYF
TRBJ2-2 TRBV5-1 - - TGCGCCAGCAGCTTGCTTACAGTGAACACCGGGGAGCTGTTTTTT CASSLLTVNTGELFF
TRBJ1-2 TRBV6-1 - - TGTGCCAGCAGTGAAGGAGTAGGCCTTCTCTTCACCTTC CASSEGVGLLFTF